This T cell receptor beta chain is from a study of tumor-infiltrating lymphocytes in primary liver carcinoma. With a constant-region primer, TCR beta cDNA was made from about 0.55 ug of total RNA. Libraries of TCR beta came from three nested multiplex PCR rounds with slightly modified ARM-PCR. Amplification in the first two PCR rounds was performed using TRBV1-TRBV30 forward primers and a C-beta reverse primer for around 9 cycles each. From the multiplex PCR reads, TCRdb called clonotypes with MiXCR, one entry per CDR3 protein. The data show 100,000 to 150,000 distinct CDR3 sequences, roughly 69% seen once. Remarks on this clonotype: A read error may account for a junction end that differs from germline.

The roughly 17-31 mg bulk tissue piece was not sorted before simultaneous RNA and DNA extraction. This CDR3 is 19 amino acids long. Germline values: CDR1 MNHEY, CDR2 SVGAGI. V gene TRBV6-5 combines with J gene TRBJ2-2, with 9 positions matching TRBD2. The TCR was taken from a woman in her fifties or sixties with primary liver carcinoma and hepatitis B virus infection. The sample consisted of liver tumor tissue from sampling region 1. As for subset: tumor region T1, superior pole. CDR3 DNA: TGTGCCAGCCAATCCCTAAGATTAGCGGGAGCGAAGAACACCAGGGAGCTGTTTTTT. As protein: CASQSLRLAGAKNTRELFF.